A selection of T cell receptor beta chains follows, all from one sample in a study of identical twins. TCRdb re-analysed the 5' RACE reads in MiXCR, keeping a single row per CDR3 protein. This table holds some 1,700,000 distinct CDR3 sequences, around 33% found once. The sequenced sample was cord blood. These receptors all stem from a newborn girl in good health. The CDR3 runs from the conserved cysteine through the conserved F or W. D genes are given only for firm matches. Some rows mark clone size as missing; the rest say once, few, many or name a class of expanded clone.

d_gene,v_gene,j_gene,len,abundance,CDR3nt,CDR3aa
.,TRBV28,TRBJ1-2,14,.,TGTGCCAGCATTCCTGACAGATCTAACTATGGCTACACCTTC,CASIPDRSNYGYTF
.,TRBV4-2,TRBJ2-2,14,.,TGTGCCAGCAGCCAAAGGATGAACACCGGGGAGCTGTTTTTT,CASSQRMNTGELFF
TRBD2,TRBV11-1,TRBJ2-7,16,.,TGTGCCAGCAGCTCTAGAGCTAGCGGGAGGGCCTACGAGCAGTACTTC,CASSSRASGRAYEQYF
.,TRBV9,TRBJ1-1,13,many,TGTGCCAGCAGCGTAGAAGGGAACACTGAAGCTTTCTTT,CASSVEGNTEAFF
TRBD1,TRBV6-5,TRBJ1-1,14,few,TGTGCCAGCAGGCATACAGGGGTAGAAGGTGAAGCTTTCTTT,CASRHTGVEGEAFF
TRBD1,TRBV27,TRBJ2-5,14,few,TGTGCCAGCAGTTACAGGGGGCTTAGGGAGACCCAGTACTTC,CASSYRGLRETQYF
.,TRBV18,TRBJ1-1,14,many,TGTGCCAGCAGCCCGACAGGCATGAACACTGAAGCTTTCTTT,CASSPTGMNTEAFF
TRBD1,TRBV5-1,TRBJ2-1,12,.,TGCGCCAGCAGCCACAGGGGGCATGAGCAGTTCTTC,CASSHRGHEQFF
.,TRBV7-9,TRBJ2-3,15,.,TGTGCCAGCAGCTTAGGGGAAAGCGGCACAGATACGCAGTATTTT,CASSLGESGTDTQYF
.,TRBV28,TRBJ2-3,17,.,TGTGCCAGCAGTGGGACTTACGGCTCGGGGGGCACAGATACGCAGTATTTT,CASSGTYGSGGTDTQYF
.,TRBV9,TRBJ2-7,14,.,TGTGCCAGCAGCACCCGACTAGTTGGCTACGAGCAGTACTTC,CASSTRLVGYEQYF
.,TRBV5-1,TRBJ2-3,13,few,TGCGCCAGCAGCCCAAAGACTGGGAATACGCAGTATTTT,CASSPKTGNTQYF
TRBD2,TRBV29-1,TRBJ2-7,18,.,TGCAGCGCGACCGTAGGGACTAGCGGACGTGGCTCCTACAATGAGCAGTACTTC,CSATVGTSGRGSYNEQYF
TRBD2,TRBV27,TRBJ2-1,16,few,TGTGCCAGCATTCCCCAAGGGCTAGCGGGTTACAATGAGCAGTTCTTC,CASIPQGLAGYNEQFF
.,TRBV5-5,TRBJ2-7,15,.,TGTGCCAGCAGCTTGGAGGGATTCTCCTACAATGAGCAGTACTTC,CASSLEGFSYNEQYF
TRBD1,TRBV28,TRBJ2-7,15,.,TGTGCCAGCAGTCCCCAGGGGACAGGGTCTTACGAGCAGTACTTC,CASSPQGTGSYEQYF
.,TRBV20-1,TRBJ1-4,12,.,TGCAGTGCTAGACCCGCTGGGGAAAAACTGTTTTTT,CSARPAGEKLFF
TRBD1,TRBV6-5,TRBJ2-7,14,.,TGTGCCAGCAGACGGACAGGCCTCGCCTACGAGCAGTACTTC,CASRRTGLAYEQYF
.,TRBV29-1,TRBJ2-3,15,many,TGCAGCGTTGATTCGGCTCAGGGGTCCACAGATACGCAGTATTTT,CSVDSAQGSTDTQYF
TRBD1,TRBV29-1,TRBJ1-4,13,.,TGCAGCGCGAGAGACAGGGAGAGGGAAAAACTGTTTTTT,CSARDREREKLFF
TRBD2,TRBV4-1,TRBJ2-1,15,.,TGCGCCAGCAGCCGACTAGCGGGGGGGTACGATGAGCAGTTCTTC,CASSRLAGGYDEQFF
.,TRBV11-2,TRBJ2-2,14,.,TGTGCCAGCAGCTTATACAGGGGAGGCGGGGAGCTGTTTTTT,CASSLYRGGGELFF
TRBD2,TRBV7-2,TRBJ2-4,14,few,TGTGCCAGCAGCTTAGTAGTTAGCGGGGGGGAGCAGTACTTC,CASSLVVSGGEQYF
TRBD2,TRBV20-1,TRBJ2-7,14,few,TGCAGTGCCCTACTAGCCGGGAGGAAAGGCGAGCAGTACTTC,CSALLAGRKGEQYF
.,TRBV7-2,TRBJ2-3,15,few,TGTGCCAGCAGCTTAGTTCACGGCAGCACAGATACGCAGTATTTT,CASSLVHGSTDTQYF
TRBD2,TRBV20-1,TRBJ2-1,16,.,TGCAGTGCTAGTTCTTATAGCGGGGGGATCTACAATGAGCAGTTCTTC,CSASSYSGGIYNEQFF
TRBD1,TRBV2,TRBJ2-1,13,.,TGTGCCTCCCAGACAGGGGCATACAATGAGCAGTTCTTC,CASQTGAYNEQFF
.,TRBV20-1,TRBJ1-4,13,.,TGCAGTGCCGGGTACGGGTCCAATGAAAAACTGTTTTTT,CSAGYGSNEKLFF
TRBD2,TRBV24-1,TRBJ2-5,19,.,TGTGCCACCAGCGATTTCATACGTGCCGGGACTAGCGGACAAGAGACCCAGTACTTC,CATSDFIRAGTSGQETQYF
TRBD1,TRBV20-1,TRBJ2-7,14,.,TGCAGTGCTGTCCGGACAGGGCCATACAATGAGCAGTACTTC,CSAVRTGPYNEQYF
.,TRBV7-9,TRBJ2-4,15,few,TGTGCCAGCAGCTTAGTCGAGACAGCCAAAAACATTCAGTACTTC,CASSLVETAKNIQYF
.,TRBV5-1,TRBJ2-6,17,few,TGCGCCAGCAGCCCCCAGGGGGGCTACTCTGGGGCCAACGTCCTGACTTTC,CASSPQGGYSGANVLTF
TRBD2,TRBV28,TRBJ2-3,15,.,TGTGCCAGCAGGTCGCCGGGACTAGCGGACTTGACGCAGTATTTT,CASRSPGLADLTQYF
TRBD2,TRBV4-1,TRBJ2-3,17,.,TGCGCCAGCAGCCAAGTTGTAGCGGGGGGGCAAAGAGATACGCAGTATTTT,CASSQVVAGGQRDTQYF
.,TRBV27,TRBJ1-2,14,many,TGTGCCAGCAGTTTAAGAGGGACCACCTATGGCTACACCTTC,CASSLRGTTYGYTF
.,TRBV7-2,TRBJ2-5,18,few,TGTGCCAGCAGCTTTAGCCCGTTAGCGACGGGGCCGCAAGAGACCCAGTACTTC,CASSFSPLATGPQETQYF
TRBD2,TRBV2,TRBJ2-3,16,few,TGTGCCAGCAGTGATGTGACTAGCGGGATCACAGATACGCAGTATTTT,CASSDVTSGITDTQYF
TRBD1,TRBV20-1,TRBJ1-2,13,few,TGCAGTGCTAGAGAGAAGACAGGGGAGGGCTACACCTTC,CSAREKTGEGYTF
TRBD2,TRBV25-1,TRBJ2-5,17,.,TGTGCCAGCAGTGAAAGTGTTACTAGCGGTAACCAAGAGACCCAGTACTTC,CASSESVTSGNQETQYF
.,TRBV6-1,TRBJ1-2,13,few,TGTGCCAGCAGTGAACGGGGTTGGTATGGCTACACCTTC,CASSERGWYGYTF
.,TRBV27,TRBJ2-7,15,many,TGTGCCAGCAGTCTCACGCAGGGTGGGAACTACGAGCAGTACTTC,CASSLTQGGNYEQYF
TRBD2,TRBV9,TRBJ2-7,14,few,TGTGCCAGCAGCGATGGTAGCGGGGGATACGAGCAGTACTTC,CASSDGSGGYEQYF
.,TRBV11-2,TRBJ2-3,14,.,TGTGCCAGCAGGTTCCCTGGGTACACAGATACGCAGTATTTT,CASRFPGYTDTQYF
TRBD1,TRBV25-1,TRBJ2-3,15,few,TGTGCCAGCAGCGTCGGACAGGGCGGAACAGATACGCAGTATTTT,CASSVGQGGTDTQYF
TRBD2,TRBV2,TRBJ2-1,16,.,TGTGCCAGCAGAGGACTAGCGGGCCCCTCCTACAATGAGCAGTTCTTC,CASRGLAGPSYNEQFF
.,TRBV20-1,TRBJ1-1,13,.,TGCAGTGCTCGGACAGTTACGAACACTGAAGCTTTCTTT,CSARTVTNTEAFF
.,TRBV20-1,TRBJ2-7,15,.,TGCAGTGCTAGAGATGGAGGGAAGGTAGACTACGAGCAGTACTTC,CSARDGGKVDYEQYF
.,TRBV27,TRBJ2-1,13,many,TGTGCCAGCAGTTTAGCTTTCGACAATGAGCAGTTCTTC,CASSLAFDNEQFF
.,TRBV20-1,TRBJ2-1,12,many,TGCAGTGCTAGAGGTATATACAATGAGCAGTTCTTC,CSARGIYNEQFF
TRBD1,TRBV27,TRBJ2-7,14,many,TGTGCCAGCAGTTTACGGACAGGGAATTACGAGCAGTACTTC,CASSLRTGNYEQYF
.,TRBV6-1,TRBJ2-7,14,few,TGTGCCAGCAGTGTGCAGGGACGAACCTACGAGCAGTACTTC,CASSVQGRTYEQYF
TRBD1,TRBV20-1,TRBJ1-5,15,few,TGCAGTGCTACCCAGGGGGCCGGTAGCAATCAGCCCCAGCATTTT,CSATQGAGSNQPQHF
.,TRBV28,TRBJ1-5,17,few,TGTGCCAGCAGTTACCTTGCAAGGGGACGGAGCAATCAGCCCCAGCATTTT,CASSYLARGRSNQPQHF
.,TRBV7-2,TRBJ2-2,14,.,TGTGCCAGCAGCTTAAGGGCCGCTGATCGGGAGCTGTTTTTT,CASSLRAADRELFF
TRBD1,TRBV10-3,TRBJ2-7,15,few,TGTGCCATCAGTGAGCTGGGGGGACAGGTCTACGAGCAGTACTTC,CAISELGGQVYEQYF
TRBD2,TRBV24-1,TRBJ2-1,17,.,TGTGCCACCAGTCCTTTGCTCGGGACTAGCGGAAGGGATGAGCAGTTCTTC,CATSPLLGTSGRDEQFF
.,TRBV20-1,TRBJ1-5,14,few,TGCAGTGCCAGCTGGGGGAATAGCAATCAGCCCCAGCATTTT,CSASWGNSNQPQHF